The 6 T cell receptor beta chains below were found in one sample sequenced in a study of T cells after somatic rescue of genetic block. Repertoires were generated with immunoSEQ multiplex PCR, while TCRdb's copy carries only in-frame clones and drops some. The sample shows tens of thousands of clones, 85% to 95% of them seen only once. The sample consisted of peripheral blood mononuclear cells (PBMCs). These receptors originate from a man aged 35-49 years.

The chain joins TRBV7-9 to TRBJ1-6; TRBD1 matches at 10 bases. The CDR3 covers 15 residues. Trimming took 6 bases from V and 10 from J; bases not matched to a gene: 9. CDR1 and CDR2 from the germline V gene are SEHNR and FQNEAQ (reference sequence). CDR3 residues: CASSQLDRGQSPLHF. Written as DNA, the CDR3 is TGTGCCAGCAGTCAACTCGACAGGGGGCAATCACCCCTCCACTTT.

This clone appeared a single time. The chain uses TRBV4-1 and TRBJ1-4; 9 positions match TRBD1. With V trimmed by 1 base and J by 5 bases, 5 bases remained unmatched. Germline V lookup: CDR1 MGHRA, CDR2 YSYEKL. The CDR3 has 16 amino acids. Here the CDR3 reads CASSQGPGTGNEKLFF. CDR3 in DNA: TGCGCCAGCAGCCAAGGACCCGGGACAGGGAATGAAAAACTGTTTTTT.

The CDR3 region has the DNA TGTGCCAGCAGCGAGGGGCCGAACACCGGGGAGCTGTTTTTT. Translated, it gives CASSEGPNTGELFF. The gene calls are TRBV9 and TRBJ2-2, with a tentative D call TRBD1 (5 bases). This CDR3 has 14 amino acids. The germline CDR1 and CDR2 sequences are SGDLS and YYNGEE. Trimming cost V 3 bases and J 0 bases, with 6 bases left between them.

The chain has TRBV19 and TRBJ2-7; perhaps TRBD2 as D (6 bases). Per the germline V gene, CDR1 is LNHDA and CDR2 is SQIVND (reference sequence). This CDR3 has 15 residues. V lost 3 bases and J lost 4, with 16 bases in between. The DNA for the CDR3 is TGTGCCAGTAGTATTTCCTCTGCGGGACCTTACGAGCAGTACTTC. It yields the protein CASSISSAGPYEQYF.

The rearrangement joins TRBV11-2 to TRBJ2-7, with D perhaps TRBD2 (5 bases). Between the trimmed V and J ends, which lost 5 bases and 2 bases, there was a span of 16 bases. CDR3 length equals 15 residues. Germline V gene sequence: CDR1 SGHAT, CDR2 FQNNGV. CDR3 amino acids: CASSNGHPGAYEQYF. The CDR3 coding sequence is TGTGCCAGCAGCAATGGCCATCCCGGGGCCTACGAGCAGTACTTC.

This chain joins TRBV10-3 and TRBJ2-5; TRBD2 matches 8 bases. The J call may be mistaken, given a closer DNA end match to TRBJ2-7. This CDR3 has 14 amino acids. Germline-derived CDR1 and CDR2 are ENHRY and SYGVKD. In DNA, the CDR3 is TGTGCCATCTCCGTCGTAGCGGGATCCTACGAGCAGTACTTC. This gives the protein CAISVVAGSYEQYF.